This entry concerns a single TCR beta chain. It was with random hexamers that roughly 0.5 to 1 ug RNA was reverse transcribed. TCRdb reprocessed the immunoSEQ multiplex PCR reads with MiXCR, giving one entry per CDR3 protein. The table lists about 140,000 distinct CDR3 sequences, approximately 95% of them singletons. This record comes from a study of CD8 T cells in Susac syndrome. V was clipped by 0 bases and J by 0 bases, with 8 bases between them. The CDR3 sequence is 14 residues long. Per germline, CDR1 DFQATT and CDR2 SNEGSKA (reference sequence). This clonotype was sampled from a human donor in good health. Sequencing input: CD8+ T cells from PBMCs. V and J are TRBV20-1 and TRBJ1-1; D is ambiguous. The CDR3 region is CSARDQAMNTEAFF. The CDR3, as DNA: TGCAGTGCTAGAGATCAGGCAATGAACACTGAAGCTTTCTTT.